These T cell receptor beta chains were read from a single sample in a study of T cell changes during pregnancy in multiple sclerosis. The repertoire was sequenced with immunoSEQ multiplex PCR; TCRdb's copy has only in-frame clones and lacks some. The table lists about 40,000 clones, around nine tenths of them singletons. The specimen was CD8+ T cells from peripheral blood mononuclear cells, collected before pregnancy. These receptors came from a female donor with multiple sclerosis, enrolled in a pregnancy study. The CDR3 runs from the conserved cysteine through the conserved F or W. D genes are given only for firm matches. Not every row has a clone size; where given, it reads once, few, many or a size class.

V gene: TRBV28
clone size: NA
D gene: NA
J gene: TRBJ1-5
CDR3 DNA: TGTGCCAGCAGTTTGAGGATAGAACCGGGGCCCCAGCATTTT
CDR3 protein: CASSLRIEPGPQHF

V gene: TRBV19
clone size: NA
D gene: NA
J gene: TRBJ2-7
CDR3 DNA: TGTGCCAGTAGTAATATACAGGGCTACGAGCAGTACTTC
CDR3 protein: CASSNIQGYEQYF

V gene: TRBV6-4
clone size: NA
D gene: NA
J gene: TRBJ1-1
CDR3 DNA: TGTGCCAGCAGTGTTGGAGGGTCTAGCACTGAAGCTTTCTTT
CDR3 protein: CASSVGGSSTEAFF

V gene: TRBV6-5
clone size: NA
D gene: TRBD1
J gene: TRBJ2-1
CDR3 DNA: TGTGCCAGCACAGGGGGAGTCAGGTATGAGCAGTTCTTC
CDR3 protein: CASTGGVRYEQFF

V gene: TRBV28
clone size: once
D gene: TRBD1
J gene: TRBJ2-3
CDR3 DNA: TGTGCCAGCAGTTTTGTGTCGGGACAGGTAATAAATTTT
CDR3 protein: CASSFVSGQVINF

V gene: TRBV27
clone size: NA
D gene: NA
J gene: TRBJ2-1
CDR3 DNA: TGTGCCAGCAGTTTGGGGAGCTCCTACAATGAGCAGTTCTTC
CDR3 protein: CASSLGSSYNEQFF

V gene: TRBV7-9
clone size: NA
D gene: TRBD2
J gene: TRBJ2-1
CDR3 DNA: TGTGCCAGCAGCTCCACGACTAGCTATGAGCAGTTCTTC
CDR3 protein: CASSSTTSYEQFF

V gene: TRBV5-6
clone size: NA
D gene: NA
J gene: TRBJ2-7
CDR3 DNA: TGTGCCAGCAGCTCGGACTATTACGAGCAGTACTTC
CDR3 protein: CASSSDYYEQYF

V gene: TRBV21-1
clone size: once
D gene: NA
J gene: TRBJ2-7
CDR3 DNA: TGTGCCAGCAGCAATCCGATTACCCGGGACAGCACCTACGAGCAGTACTTC
CDR3 protein: CASSNPITRDSTYEQYF

V gene: TRBV5-1
clone size: NA
D gene: NA
J gene: TRBJ2-2
CDR3 DNA: TGCGCCATCCCCTGTCCCCATCTGAGGGTCACCGGGGAGCTGTTTTTT
CDR3 protein: CAIPCPHLRVTGELFF

V gene: TRBV27
clone size: NA
D gene: NA
J gene: TRBJ2-3
CDR3 DNA: TGTGCCAGCAGTTTAGGCAGGGGAGTGACAGATACGCAGTATTTT
CDR3 protein: CASSLGRGVTDTQYF

V gene: TRBV27
clone size: NA
D gene: TRBD2
J gene: TRBJ2-3
CDR3 DNA: TGTGCCAGCAGTTCCGGACTAGCGGGAGGGACCACCACAGATACGCAGTATTTT
CDR3 protein: CASSSGLAGGTTTDTQYF

V gene: TRBV29-1
clone size: NA
D gene: TRBD2
J gene: TRBJ2-1
CDR3 DNA: TGCAGCGGAAAAGGGGGACTAGCGGGAGAGTACGCCTACAATGAGCAGTTCTTC
CDR3 protein: CSGKGGLAGEYAYNEQFF

V gene: TRBV27
clone size: once
D gene: TRBD2
J gene: TRBJ2-1
CDR3 DNA: TGTGCCAGCAGTCCGGAGGTAGCGGGAGGATACAATGAGCAGTTCTTC
CDR3 protein: CASSPEVAGGYNEQFF

V gene: TRBV6-5
clone size: NA
D gene: TRBD1
J gene: TRBJ2-7
CDR3 DNA: TGTGCCAGCAGCGTGACAGGGGACTCCTACGAGCAGTACTTC
CDR3 protein: CASSVTGDSYEQYF

V gene: TRBV7-7
clone size: NA
D gene: TRBD2
J gene: TRBJ2-1
CDR3 DNA: TGTGCTAGCAGCCCCGGGCTAGCGGGAGGGCTACACAATGAGCAGTTCTTC
CDR3 protein: CASSPGLAGGLHNEQFF